What follows are 6 T cell receptor beta chains derived from one specimen sequenced in a study of T cells in lung cancer brain metastases. Only in-frame clones appear in the TCRdb table, and some are missing; sequencing was by immunoSEQ multiplex PCR. The table has about a thousand clones, approximately 87% seen once. Sequences were obtained from tumor tissue from the primary lung tumor. The receptors shown here come from a woman aged 50 to 60 with non-small cell lung cancer.

The chain recombines TRBV11-2 with TRBJ2-1; TRBD2 aligns across 7 bases. V dropped 1 base and J dropped 7; count of bases not matched to a gene: 7. The CDR3 is made up of 15 amino acids. In germline, CDR1 is SGHAT, CDR2 FQNNGV. The CDR3 coding sequence is TGTGCCAGCAGCTTAGGCGCGGGAGTAGGGAATGAGCAGTTCTTC. Translated: CASSLGAGVGNEQFF.

This chain uses TRBV19 with TRBJ2-7, with 7 bases aligning to TRBD2. V was pared by 9 bases and J by 2 bases, with 13 bases of the junction left unmatched. The CDR3 consists of 15 residues. Germline V gives CDR1 LNHDA, CDR2 SQIVND (reference sequence). CDR3 region: CASRGGDGGTYEQYF. CDR3 coding DNA: TGTGCCAGCCGGGGAGGGGACGGAGGGACCTACGAGCAGTACTTC.

V usage is TRBV30 and J usage is TRBJ2-7; D assignment may be TRBD1 or TRBD2 (5 bases each). V was cut by 2 bases and J by 1 base, with 15 bases left in between. The germline V gene encodes CDR1 GTSNPN and CDR2 SVGIG (reference sequence). CDR3 length: 15 residues. CDR3 protein: CAWSLRGSSSYEQYF. The CDR3 DNA reads TGTGCCTGGAGTTTGAGGGGCTCGAGTTCCTACGAGCAGTACTTC. Full variable domain (missing parts from reference TRBV30 and TRBJ2-7): SQTIHQWPATLVQPVGSPLSLECTVEGTSNPNLYWYRQAAGRGLQLLFYSVGIGQISSEVPQNLSASRPQDRQFILSSKKLLLSDSGFYLCAWSLRGSSSYEQYFGPGTRLTVT.

V is TRBV4-2 and J is TRBJ2-7; 9 positions match TRBD2. The CDR3 has 17 amino acids. V shed 4 bases and J 1 base; nucleotides not matched to a gene: 11. CDR1 and CDR2 (germline): LGHNA, YNFKEQ. The CDR3 DNA sequence: TGTGCCAGCAGCCCCCAGGGGTTTAGCGGGGGATCCTACGAGCAGTACTTC. It yields the protein CASSPQGFSGGSYEQYF.

The sample holds a few counts of this clone. The rearrangement uses TRBV28 and TRBJ1-5, with no clear D. Germline-derived CDR1 and CDR2 are MDHEN and SYDVKM. This CDR3 has 14 residues. Trimming removed 4 bases from V and 6 bases from J, with 13 bases in between. This CDR3 reads CASSSPGRGQPQHF. In DNA, the CDR3 is TGTGCCAGCAGTTCGCCCGGGCGTGGTCAGCCCCAGCATTTT.

V usage is TRBV6-5 and J usage is TRBJ1-1; D perhaps matches TRBD1 (6 bases). Germline V gene sequence: CDR1 MNHEY, CDR2 SVGAGI. The CDR3 contains 13 residues. The V and J ends lost 0 bases and 11 bases respectively, with 13 bases between them. This chain's CDR3 is CASSYSQGRTAFF. The CDR3 DNA reads TGTGCCAGCAGTTACTCCCAGGGGAGAACGGCTTTCTTT.